These 24 T cell receptor beta chains were sequenced from one sample in a study of T cell responses to AZD1222 COVID-19 vaccine. Clones were sequenced by immunoSEQ multiplex PCR, and TCRdb holds only the in-frame ones, with some missing. The data hold fewer than 100,000 clones, with 85% observed a single time. The source material was peripheral blood, sampled on day 0 of AZD1222 vaccination. The source is an adult in good health.

The CDR3 region has the DNA TGTGCCAGCAGTTACTCTGCGGGGTCTAGCACAGATACGCAGTATTTT. This encodes CASSYSAGSSTDTQYF. The V gene is TRBV6-2 or TRBV6-3, the J gene TRBJ2-3; maybe TRBD2 (6 bases). The CDR3 runs 16 residues. With 0 bases removed from V and 0 bases from J, the gap between germline ends came to 10 bases. Germline CDR1 MNHEY, CDR2 SVGEGT.

This rearrangement joins TRBV28 to TRBJ1-1, with unresolved D. There are 15 residues in the CDR3. CDR1 and CDR2 from the germline V gene are MDHEN and SYDVKM. V lost 6 bases, J lost 1 base, and 15 bases lay in between. This CDR3 is CASSPRRAANTEAFF. The DNA of the CDR3 is TGTGCCAGCAGCCCCCGTAGGGCTGCGAACACTGAAGCTTTCTTT.

This chain links TRBV9 with TRBJ1-4; 7 bases are shared with TRBD1. CDR1 and CDR2 (germline): SGDLS, YYNGEE. This CDR3 is 14 amino acids long. V lost 3 bases, J lost 5 bases, and 4 bases stayed unmatched. The CDR3 DNA sequence: TGTGCCAGCAGCGCGGGACAGCGAAATGAAAAACTGTTTTTT. It codes for CASSAGQRNEKLFF. The whole variable domain, remainder taken from reference TRBV9 and TRBJ1-4, is DSGVTQTPKHLITATGQRVTLRCSPRSGDLSVYWYQQSLDQGLQFLIQYYNGEERAKGNILERFSAQQFPDLHSELNLSSLELGDSALYFCASSAGQRNEKLFFGSGTQLSVL.

The chain carries TRBV7-2 and TRBJ1-1, with TRBD1 matching 8 bases. V trimming: 3 bases; J trimming: 5 bases; junction bases outside the gene matches: 2. Germline V gene data show CDR1 as SGHTA and CDR2 as FQGNSA. This CDR3 is 13 amino acids long. The CDR3, as DNA: TGTGCCAGCAGCTTGGACAGGGAGACTGAAGCTTTCTTT. Residues: CASSLDRETEAFF.

V gene TRBV6-5 combines with J gene TRBJ2-7; D not certain. The V gene's germline CDR1 is MNHEY and CDR2 SVGAGI. Trimming left V 7 bases short and J 3 bases short, with 16 bases between. The CDR3 contains 14 residues. DNA for the CDR3: TGTGCCAGCATCAAGGGAATAAACTACTACGAGCAGTACTTC. Amino acid sequence: CASIKGINYYEQYF.

This clone was seen once. The V gene is TRBV21-1, the J gene TRBJ1-5. TRBV21-1 is a known pseudogene. This CDR3 is built from 12 residues. The DNA for the CDR3 is TGTGCCAGCAGCAAACCCCCTACGTGCCAGCATTTT. Protein sequence: CASSKPPTCQHF.

The chain employs TRBV7-8 and TRBJ1-4; TRBD1 is a possible D gene (5 bases). The CDR3 covers 16 residues. V shed 0 bases and J shed 8 bases, with 16 bases lying between them. Germline assignment: CDR1 SGHVS and CDR2 FQNEAQ. CDR3 protein: CASSLARGFPLEKLFF. The CDR3 region has the DNA TGTGCCAGCAGCTTAGCGCGGGGCTTCCCCCTCGAAAAACTGTTTTTT.

This chain connects TRBV13 to TRBJ2-7; TRBD1 matches 11 bases. With 0 bases clipped from V and 9 bases from J, the junction kept 4 bases outside the gene matches. The CDR3 length is 14 residues. CDR1 is PRHDT, CDR2 FYEKMQ, per germline (reference sequence). The CDR3 DNA is TGTGCCAGCAGCTTAGGGGACAGGGGGCGCCGGCAGTACTTC. Residues: CASSLGDRGRRQYF. Full variable domain (missing parts from reference TRBV13 and TRBJ2-7): AAGVIQSPRHLIKEKRETATLKCYPIPRHDTVYWYQQGPGQDPQFLISFYEKMQSDKGSIPDRFSAQQFSDYHSELNMSSLELGDSALYFCASSLGDRGRRQYFGPGTRLTVT.

The rearrangement joins TRBV6-4 to TRBJ2-3; D may be TRBD2 (7 bases). Trimming pared 6 bases from V and 1 base from J, leaving 23 bases between. The CDR3 spans 18 residues. The germline CDR1 and CDR2 sequences are MRHNA and SNTAGT. DNA of the CDR3: TGTGCCAGCAGGACCGTGGGGGGGCCCCGAATCGGCACAGATACGCAGTATTTT. Translated, it gives CASRTVGGPRIGTDTQYF.

The rearrangement joins TRBV11-2 to TRBJ2-7; tentative D call: TRBD1 (5 bases). Between the trimmed V and J ends, which lost 5 bases and 2 bases, there was a span of 7 bases. The CDR3 has 12 amino acids. Germline CDR1 is SGHAT and CDR2 is FQNNGV. The CDR3 DNA is TGTGCCAGCAGCCCAGGGCCCTACGAGCAGTACTTC. Amino acid sequence: CASSPGPYEQYF. Based on the CDR3 plus reference TRBV11-2 and TRBJ2-7, the full variable domain is EAGVAQSPRYKIIEKRQSVAFWCNPISGHATLYWYQQILGQGPKLLIQFQNNGVVDDSQLPKDRFSAERLKGVDSTLKIQPAKLEDSAVYLCASSPGPYEQYFGPGTRLTVT.

The table lists this clone with a count of one. This chain joins TRBV28 and TRBJ1-2, with TRBD1 identical over 9 bases. The CDR3 is made up of 12 amino acids. The V gene end was trimmed by 8 bases and the J gene end by 5 bases; junction bases not matched to a gene: 3. CDR1 and CDR2 from the germline V gene are MDHEN and SYDVKM. The CDR3, as DNA: TGTGCCAGCGGGACAGGGACGTATGGCTACACCTTC. Translating it yields CASGTGTYGYTF.

This chain joins TRBV30 and TRBJ2-7; D is uncertain. This CDR3 has 11 amino acids. V dropped 0 bases and J dropped 2 bases, with 2 bases sitting between them. Germline V lookup: CDR1 GTSNPN, CDR2 SVGIG (reference sequence). The CDR3 is CAWSVAYEQYF. The CDR3 DNA reads TGTGCCTGGAGTGTCGCCTACGAGCAGTACTTC.

CDR3 sequence reads: CASSKQRTSIGTQYF. In DNA form, the CDR3 reads TGTGCCAGCAGCAAACAACGGACTAGTATTGGGACCCAGTACTTC. The V call is TRBV7-6, the J call TRBJ2-5, with TRBD2 identical over 7 bases. Per germline, CDR1 SGHVS and CDR2 FNYEAQ. This CDR3 region has 15 residues. Trimming removed 5 bases from V and 7 bases from J; junction bases left unmatched: 13.

This clone occurred once. This chain joins TRBV28 and TRBJ1-5; 7 nucleotides line up with TRBD1. Germline V lookup: CDR1 MDHEN, CDR2 SYDVKM. V dropped 2 bases and J dropped 6; count of bases not matched to a gene: 4. There are 14 residues in the CDR3. In nucleotides, the CDR3 is TGTGCCAGCAGTTTAGGACAGGATGCTCAGCCCCAGCATTTT. Protein sequence: CASSLGQDAQPQHF.

This chain uses TRBV5-4 with TRBJ2-7, with 12 bases fitting TRBD1. The CDR3 extends over 16 amino acids. Germline CDR1 SGHNT, CDR2 YYREEE (reference sequence). V shed 6 bases and J 5 bases; nucleotides not matched to a gene: 12. CDR3 nucleotide sequence: TGTGCCAGCAATCGAGGGACAGGGGGCAGTGGAAACGAGCAGTACTTC. Residues: CASNRGTGGSGNEQYF.

This chain links TRBV6-5 with TRBJ2-7; D gene unclear. V lost 7 bases and J lost 2, with 6 bases in between. The CDR3 contains 11 residues. The germline CDR1 and CDR2 sequences are MNHEY and SVGAGI. DNA of the CDR3: TGTGCCAGCACCTCAGCCTACGAGCAGTACTTC. It specifies CASTSAYEQYF.

The chain couples TRBV11-3 to TRBJ2-7; a possible D gene is TRBD1 (6 bases). V was trimmed by 3 bases and J by 5 bases, leaving 11 bases between them. Germline CDR1 SGHNT, CDR2 YENEEA. This CDR3 is built from 13 residues. In DNA form, the CDR3 reads TGTGCCAGCAGCTTGCTAACAGGGAACGAGCAGTACTTC. Translating gives CASSLLTGNEQYF.

This chain joins TRBV6-2 or TRBV6-3 and TRBJ1-5, with a possible D match to TRBD1 (6 bases). The CDR3 length is 14 residues. Trimming pared 4 bases from V and 5 bases from J, leaving 12 bases between. Germline V gene sequence: CDR1 MNHEY, CDR2 SVGEGT. The CDR3, as DNA: TGTGCCAGCAGTTTAACAGGGAGTTATCAGCCCCAGCATTTT. Encoded protein: CASSLTGSYQPQHF.

This rearrangement joins TRBV19 to TRBJ1-3; D not certain. Germline V gives CDR1 LNHDA, CDR2 SQIVND (reference sequence). The ends were cut back, 3 bases at V and 0 bases at J, with 9 bases in the middle. The CDR3 loop spans 15 amino acids. As DNA, the CDR3 is TGTGCCAGTAGTATTTCGGGCAACTCTGGAAACACCATATATTTT. It specifies CASSISGNSGNTIYF.

The chain has TRBV6-2 or TRBV6-3 and TRBJ1-2; the D gene is possibly TRBD1 (5 bases). Germline V gene data show CDR1 as MNHEY and CDR2 as SVGEGT. The CDR3 is 16 amino acids. The V and J ends lost 3 bases and 8 bases respectively, with 22 bases between them. CDR3 region: CASSYVRDPLFGGYTF. The CDR3 DNA is TGTGCCAGCAGTTATGTCCGGGACCCGCTCTTCGGGGGCTACACCTTC.

Remarks on this clone: Mismatch with germline at one junction end may stem from a read error. This sequence joins TRBV6-5 and TRBJ1-2; possibly TRBD1 for D (5 bases). This CDR3 has 12 amino acids. Germline V gene data show CDR1 as MNHEY and CDR2 as SVGAGI. CDR3 DNA: TGTGCCAGCAGAGCATCCTCAGGGATCCGCGTTTTC. This gives the protein CASRASSGIRVF.

The CDR3 region has the DNA TGCGCCAGCAGCTTATTCGGCCAAAACATTCAGTACTTC. As protein: CASSLFGQNIQYF. The rearrangement uses TRBV5-1 and TRBJ2-4; D is uncertain. Germline V gives CDR1 SGHRS, CDR2 YFSETQ. Between the trimmed V and J ends, which lost 2 bases and 5 bases, there was a span of 8 bases. CDR3 length: 13 amino acids.

The rearrangement links TRBV4-1 to TRBJ1-5, with TRBD1 identical over 8 bases. J gave up 2 bases and V 5 bases, and 11 bases lay outside the gene matches. Germline CDR1 and CDR2: MGHRA and YSYEKL. This CDR3 comprises 17 residues. The CDR3 nucleotides read TGCGCCAGCAGCACAAAACCGACAGGGGAAGGCAATCAGCCCCAGCATTTT. Translation: CASSTKPTGEGNQPQHF.

This clone was detected a few times. The chain has TRBV21-1 and TRBJ2-5; no DNA check was done on the table's D call, TRBD2. TRBV21-1 is termed a pseudogene. The CDR3 totals 14 residues. The CDR3 protein is CASPPSGEQETQYF. The CDR3 region has the DNA TGTGCCAGCCCCCCCAGCGGAGAACAAGAGACCCAGTACTTC.